This TCR beta chain was captured by sequencing in a study of blood T cell repertoires in COVID-19. Study-level information: T cells, B-cell-depleted T cells, or PBMCs supplied cDNA or gDNA.

V was clipped by 7 bases and J by 3 bases, with 10 bases between them. The CDR3 totals 13 residues. Per the authors' pipeline: Estimation of nucleated cell counts was performed using reference gene primer amplification. TCRdb's table, derived via immunoSEQ multiplex PCR, lists solely in-frame clones and lacks some. V, J and clone size were drawn from that table, and D and trimming were deduced from the DNA. Of some 100,000 clones listed, about nine tenths are singletons. The origin of this receptor is a man in his fifties with acute or convalescent COVID-19. The genes are TRBV12-3 or TRBV12-4 and TRBJ1-5; D may be TRBD1 (6 bases). Sequencing input: peripheral blood. Here the CDR3 reads CASTHRDNQPQHF. CDR3 DNA: TGTGCCAGCACCCACAGGGACAATCAGCCCCAGCATTTT.